The 26 T cell receptor beta chains below were found in one sample sequenced in a study of blood T cell repertoires in COVID-19. Clones were read by immunoSEQ multiplex PCR, and TCRdb kept only the in-frame ones, dropping some. The table lists hundreds of thousands of clones, 75% to 90% of them singletons. Sequenced material: peripheral blood. All receptors come from a woman aged 25-40 years with acute or convalescent COVID-19.

This chain uses TRBV19 with TRBJ1-5; D not resolved. CDR1 and CDR2 from the germline V gene are LNHDA and SQIVND (reference sequence). This CDR3 is built from 16 residues. Trimming stripped 5 bases from V and 0 bases from J, with 14 bases between. Written as DNA, the CDR3 is TGTGCCAGTAGTTCTGAGGCACCTTATAGCAATCAGCCCCAGCATTTT. Translated, it gives CASSSEAPYSNQPQHF. Based on the CDR3 plus reference TRBV19 and TRBJ1-5, the full variable domain is DGGITQSPKYLFRKEGQNVTLSCEQNLNHDAMYWYRQDPGQGLRLIYYSQIVNDFQKGDIAEGYSVSREKKESFPLTVTSAQKNPTAFYLCASSSEAPYSNQPQHFGDGTRLSIL.

The rearrangement links TRBV15 to TRBJ1-6; D unresolved. The CDR3 is 15 residues long. CDR1 and CDR2 (germline): LNHNV, YYDKDF (reference sequence). Between the trimmed V and J ends, which lost 2 bases and 10 bases, there was a span of 15 bases. The CDR3 here is CATSRRRSRLSPLHF. The CDR3 DNA is TGTGCCACCAGCAGAAGACGGAGTCGACTCTCACCCCTCCACTTT.

The chain couples TRBV6-5 to TRBJ2-3; D uncertain. This CDR3 comprises 16 residues. The germline V and J ends were trimmed by 8 bases and 0 bases, with 18 bases remaining between them. CDR1 MNHEY and CDR2 SVGAGI come from the germline V gene. CDR3: CASSYSRGSSTDTQYF. The CDR3, as DNA: TGTGCCAGCTCTTACTCTCGCGGCTCTAGCACAGATACGCAGTATTTT.

J is TRBJ1-5 and V is TRBV2, with D hard to call. Germline V gives CDR1 SNHLY, CDR2 FYNNEI. The CDR3 covers 14 residues. Trimming pared 5 bases from V and 1 base from J, leaving 9 bases between. The CDR3: CASSLATSNQPQHF. CDR3 sequence (DNA): TGTGCCAGCAGTTTGGCGACAAGCAATCAGCCCCAGCATTTT.

This clone was seen only a few times. The chain links TRBV11-2 to TRBJ2-7; D is uncertain. The V end was cut by 1 base, the J end by 6 bases, with 13 bases between. The germline gives CDR1 SGHAT, CDR2 FQNNGV. CDR3 length: 14 amino acids. The DNA for the CDR3 is TGTGCCAGCAGCTTAGCTGTCAGGCCTTCCGAGCAGTACTTC. It is translated as CASSLAVRPSEQYF.

This rearrangement joins TRBV5-1 to TRBJ2-7, with TRBD2 identical over 7 bases. V gave up 3 bases and J gave up 6 bases; unmatched junction bases: 9. The CDR3 sequence is 14 residues long. Looked up from germline, CDR1 is SGHRS and CDR2 is YFSETQ. CDR3 sequence: CASSSREGAVEQYF. The DNA for the CDR3 is TGCGCCAGCAGCTCTAGGGAGGGTGCGGTCGAGCAGTACTTC.

The chain employs TRBV5-1 and TRBJ2-3; maybe TRBD1 (5 bases). The CDR3 has 14 amino acids. V was trimmed by 2 bases and J by 4 bases, leaving 11 bases between them. The germline gives CDR1 SGHRS, CDR2 YFSETQ. The CDR3 DNA follows: TGCGCCAGCAGCTTCAGGGCAAGCGCAGATACGCAGTATTTT. This sequence encodes CASSFRASADTQYF.

The J gene is TRBJ1-5, the V gene TRBV29-1; TRBD1 is a possible D gene (6 bases). This CDR3 comprises 13 residues. Per germline, CDR1 SQVTM and CDR2 ANQGSEA. Trimming took off 6 bases at V and 7 bases at J, with 16 bases between the two ends. This CDR3 reads CSVKFRGGQPQHF. CDR3 nucleotide sequence: TGCAGCGTCAAATTCAGGGGTGGACAGCCCCAGCATTTT.

This sequence joins TRBV6-1 and TRBJ1-1; D may be TRBD1 (5 bases). Germline CDR1 MNHNS, CDR2 SASEGT. CDR3 length: 16 residues. Deletions cut 4 bases from V and 2 bases from J, with 17 bases between. The CDR3 region has the DNA TGTGCCAGCAGTGCCGCCTCGACAGTCTTTAACACTGAAGCTTTCTTT. Encoded protein: CASSAASTVFNTEAFF.

The genes are TRBV23-1 and TRBJ1-1, with D hard to call. TRBV23-1 counts as an open reading frame of uncertain function. The CDR3 has 15 residues. V was shortened by 8 bases and J by 4 bases, with 20 bases between the two germline ends. For the CDR3, the DNA is TGCGCCAGCGTGAGGAGGGCACCTCCAGGCACTGAAGCTTTCTTT. It is translated as CASVRRAPPGTEAFF.

The rearrangement joins TRBV18 to TRBJ2-1; D may be TRBD2 (7 bases). Germline lookup yields CDR1 KGHSH and CDR2 LQKENI. Trimming removed 4 bases at V and 5 bases at J, with 18 bases between. The CDR3 sequence is 16 residues long. CDR3 residues: CASSQGGRSPDNEQFF. The CDR3 region has the DNA TGTGCCAGCTCACAGGGGGGGCGAAGTCCAGACAATGAGCAGTTCTTC.

The chain uses TRBV5-4 and TRBJ1-4, with 8 bases lining up with TRBD1. Per the germline V gene, CDR1 is SGHNT and CDR2 is YYREEE (reference sequence). The CDR3 has 13 residues. The ends lost 2 bases at V and 8 bases at J; junction bases unmatched: 2. The CDR3: CASSLQGEEKLFF. DNA of the CDR3: TGTGCCAGCAGCTTACAGGGGGAGGAAAAACTGTTTTTT.

The V call is TRBV7-9, the J call TRBJ1-1; possibly TRBD1 for D (5 bases). The CDR3 spans 14 residues. Germline CDR1 SEHNR, CDR2 FQNEAQ (reference sequence). Trimming removed 5 bases from V and 6 bases from J, with 16 bases in between. DNA for the CDR3: TGTGCCAGCAGCCCCGGGACTCGTGGCTCTGAAGCTTTCTTT. This gives the protein CASSPGTRGSEAFF.

The gene calls are TRBV14 and TRBJ2-7, with 10 bases lining up with TRBD2. The CDR3 sequence is 16 residues long. The germline V gene encodes CDR1 SGHDN and CDR2 FVKESK. Losses at the gene ends were 4 bases for V and 0 bases for J; bases not matched to a gene: 6. CDR3 sequence reads: CASSRGAGGSSYEQYF. The CDR3, as DNA: TGTGCCAGCAGCCGGGGAGCGGGGGGGAGCTCCTACGAGCAGTACTTC.

V gene TRBV6-1 combines with J gene TRBJ1-6; D gene uncertain. V lost 2 bases, J lost 8 bases, and 7 bases lay in between. The CDR3 contains 13 residues. Germline CDR1 and CDR2: MNHNS and SASEGT. This CDR3 is CASSEYRDSPLHF. CDR3 bases: TGTGCCAGCAGTGAATATAGAGATTCACCCCTCCACTTT.

This rearrangement joins TRBV27 to TRBJ2-5, with TRBD1 matching 8 bases. Germline lookup yields CDR1 MNHEY and CDR2 SMNVEV (reference sequence). The CDR3 contains 13 residues. J gave up 5 bases and V 6 bases, and 5 bases lay outside the gene matches. In DNA form, the CDR3 reads TGTGCCAGCAGACTAAACAGGGGGGAGACCCAGTACTTC. Translating gives CASRLNRGETQYF.

V usage is TRBV24-1 and J usage is TRBJ2-7, with D possibly TRBD2 on 5 matching bases. Trimming removed 1 base from V and 2 bases from J, with 8 bases in between. From germline, CDR1 is KGHDR and CDR2 SFDVKD. This CDR3 has 14 amino acids. CDR3 sequence: CATSDLTGTYEQYF. The CDR3 nucleotides read TGTGCCACCAGTGATTTAACGGGGACCTACGAGCAGTACTTC.

This clone has only a few counts. The chain joins TRBV9 to TRBJ2-2; 10 bases align to TRBD2. V dropped 4 bases and J dropped 7; count of bases not matched to a gene: 10. Germline lookup yields CDR1 SGDLS and CDR2 YYNGEE. CDR3 length equals 16 residues. Here the CDR3 reads CASSPRERGGLGELFF. DNA for the CDR3: TGTGCCAGCAGCCCCCGCGAGCGGGGGGGCCTCGGGGAGCTGTTTTTT.

Worth noting for this clone: The sample contains more than one DNA sequence encoding this CDR3. V and J are TRBV29-1 and TRBJ1-1; 7 bases are shared with TRBD1. V shed 3 bases, J shed 4 bases, and the junction held 8 bases outside the gene matches. The length of the CDR3 is 14 residues. Germline loops: CDR1 SQVTM, CDR2 ANQGSEA. In DNA, the CDR3 is TGCAGCGTTGATTTTAAGGGGGCGCGCACTGAAGCTTTCTTT. Amino acid sequence: CSVDFKGARTEAFF.

This sequence joins TRBV10-2 and TRBJ2-7; weak D call: TRBD2 (6 bases). The CDR3 runs 14 residues. Germline values: CDR1 WSHSY, CDR2 SAAADI. V was clipped by 6 bases and J by 0 bases, with 12 bases between them. CDR3 in DNA: TGCGCCAGCAGGCCGGGGAGGAGCTCCTACGAGCAGTACTTC. It translates to CASRPGRSSYEQYF.

The chain uses TRBV19 and TRBJ2-1; TRBD2 matches 10 bases. Losses at the gene ends were 4 bases for V and 4 bases for J; bases not matched to a gene: 4. Germline V gene data show CDR1 as LNHDA and CDR2 as SQIVND (reference sequence). This CDR3 is built from 15 residues. The CDR3 sequence is CASSTIAGGYNEQFF. The CDR3 DNA reads TGTGCCAGTAGTACCATAGCGGGGGGATACAATGAGCAGTTCTTC.

This chain connects TRBV15 to TRBJ1-3; D is possibly TRBD1 (5 bases). V lost 8 bases to trimming and J lost 0 bases, with 17 bases between them. Germline CDR1 reads LNHNV; CDR2 reads YYDKDF (reference sequence). The CDR3 covers 16 residues. The CDR3 spells CATELGRTSSGNTIYF. CDR3 sequence (DNA): TGTGCCACCGAGTTAGGGAGGACAAGCTCTGGAAACACCATATATTTT. Filled out from reference TRBV15 and TRBJ1-3, the complete variable domain reads DAMVIQNPRYQVTQFGKPVTLSCSQTLNHNVMYWYQQKSSQAPKLLFHYYDKDFNNEADTPDNFQSRRPNTSFCFLDIRSPGLGDTAMYLCATELGRTSSGNTIYFGEGSWLTVV.

The rearrangement links TRBV7-3 to TRBJ2-1, with 9 nucleotides matching TRBD2. Germline CDR1 reads SGHTA; CDR2 reads FQGTGA. J was trimmed by 5 bases and V by 8 bases; bases with no gene match: 10. The CDR3 has 15 amino acids. In DNA, the CDR3 is TGTGCCAGCGTAGTCTTAGCGGGGGCCAACAATGAGCAGTTCTTC. This translates into CASVVLAGANNEQFF.

The CDR3 protein is CASSQYSREAFF. CDR3 bases: TGTGCCAGCAGCCAATACAGCCGTGAAGCTTTCTTT. V and J are TRBV5-6 and TRBJ1-1; D not certain. Germline V CDR1 and CDR2: SGHDT, YYEEEE. The ends were cut back, 4 bases at V and 7 bases at J, with 11 bases in the middle. The length of the CDR3 is 12 residues.

A single count supports this clone. The V gene is TRBV6-7, the J gene TRBJ1-1, with D perhaps matching TRBD1 (6 bases). TRBV6-7 is assigned to the ORF class and has an uncertain function. Trimming left V 4 bases short and J 6 bases short, with 21 bases between. The CDR3 runs to 16 residues. The CDR3 DNA sequence: TGTGCCAGCAGTTTTGTTCCGCACAAAGGGGGTCCTGAAGCTTTCTTT. Translated: CASSFVPHKGGPEAFF.

V is TRBV15 and J is TRBJ2-1; 9 bases match TRBD2. This CDR3 is 19 amino acids long. CDR1 is LNHNV, CDR2 YYDKDF, per germline (reference sequence). J lost 9 bases, V lost 2 bases, and 20 bases had no gene match. The CDR3 protein is CATSRFGASGVLKHGEQFF. CDR3 in DNA: TGTGCCACCAGCAGATTTGGCGCTAGCGGGGTACTAAAACATGGTGAGCAGTTCTTC. The whole variable domain, remainder taken from reference TRBV15 and TRBJ2-1, is DAMVIQNPRYQVTQFGKPVTLSCSQTLNHNVMYWYQQKSSQAPKLLFHYYDKDFNNEADTPDNFQSRRPNTSFCFLDIRSPGLGDTAMYLCATSRFGASGVLKHGEQFFGPGTRLTVL.